Following are 18 T cell receptor beta chains from one sample sequenced in a study of graft-versus-host responses after intestinal transplantation. Libraries were prepared by immunoSEQ multiplex PCR; TCRdb keeps only in-frame clonotypes and omits some of them. The sample lists approximately 15,000 clones, roughly 29% occurring once. The authors plated approximately 200,000 CFSE-labeled responder cells with approximately 200,000 irradiated, violet-dye-labeled stimulator cells. Sequencing was performed on alloreactive CD8+ T cells from a mixed lymphocyte reaction culture, taken before intestinal transplant. This sample's subset: CFSE-low proliferating T cells sorted from roughly six-day pre-transplant mixed lymphocyte reaction (GvH or HvG direction). Every receptor here comes from a human patient who received an intestinal transplant.

The V call is TRBV7-7, the J call TRBJ1-1, with D hard to call. The CDR3 runs to 14 residues. Per germline, CDR1 SSHAT and CDR2 FNYEAQ (reference sequence). Trimming left V 1 base short and J 1 base short, with 7 bases between. The CDR3 reads CASSLGEGNTEAFF. Here the CDR3 DNA reads TGTGCCAGCAGCTTAGGAGAGGGGAACACTGAAGCTTTCTTT.

This rearrangement joins TRBV29-1 to TRBJ2-7; TRBD1 or TRBD2 may be the D gene (5 bases each). CDR3 length: 13 amino acids. CDR1 is SQVTM and CDR2 is ANQGSEA in the germline V gene. V was clipped by 0 bases and J by 0 bases, with 6 bases between them. The CDR3 nucleotides are TGCAGCGTTGAAGATGGGACCTCCTACGAGCAGTACTTC. Its translation is CSVEDGTSYEQYF.

This clone is large (0.1 to 1%) by share. The chain combines TRBV13 with TRBJ2-7; D uncertain. Trimming left V 4 bases short and J 3 bases short, with 7 bases between. This CDR3 spans 12 amino acids. Germline V lookup: CDR1 PRHDT, CDR2 FYEKMQ (reference sequence). For the CDR3, the DNA is TGTGCCAGCAGCTCACAGAACTACGAGCAGTACTTC. Residues: CASSSQNYEQYF.

The chain uses TRBV16 and TRBJ2-5; D call uncertain. This CDR3 spans 12 amino acids. Trimming removed 2 bases at V and 3 bases at J, with 4 bases between. Germline CDR1 is KGHSY and CDR2 is FQNENV. In DNA, the CDR3 is TGTGCCAGCAGCCAAATGGAAGAGACCCAGTACTTC. This gives the protein CASSQMEETQYF.

The chain couples TRBV5-1 to TRBJ2-7; D gene ambiguous. CDR1 is SGHRS, CDR2 YFSETQ, per germline. The CDR3 has 12 residues. The V gene lost 0 bases and the J gene lost 6 bases, with 7 bases spanning the gap. The CDR3 loop reads CASSLDPFEQYF. CDR3 bases: TGCGCCAGCAGCTTGGATCCGTTCGAGCAGTACTTC.

The chain carries TRBV6-5 and TRBJ2-3; D not resolved. The CDR3 is made up of 14 amino acids. CDR1 is MNHEY, CDR2 SVGAGI, per germline. With 6 bases removed from V and 1 base from J, the gap between germline ends came to 11 bases. CDR3 nucleotides: TGTGCCAGCAGAAAATGGACGGGCACAGATACGCAGTATTTT. It is translated as CASRKWTGTDTQYF.

The chain couples TRBV19 to TRBJ2-1; D remains unclear. Trimming pared 3 bases from V and 0 bases from J, leaving 3 bases between. The CDR3 length is 13 residues. Germline values: CDR1 LNHDA, CDR2 SQIVND (reference sequence). The CDR3 region is CASSMSSYNEQFF. CDR3 nucleotides: TGTGCCAGTAGTATGAGCTCCTACAATGAGCAGTTCTTC.

This chain joins TRBV7-9 and TRBJ2-5; D is tentatively TRBD1 or TRBD2 (6 bases each). This CDR3 has 15 amino acids. Between the trimmed V and J ends, which lost 7 bases and 5 bases, there was a span of 20 bases. CDR1 is SEHNR, CDR2 FQNEAQ, per germline (reference sequence). The CDR3 sequence: CASTSNRVGGETQYF. In nucleotides, the CDR3 is TGTGCCAGCACCTCCAACCGGGTCGGGGGCGAGACCCAGTACTTC.

In this sample, this clone turned up a few times. The V gene is TRBV5-1, the J gene TRBJ2-5; TRBD2 matches at 7 bases. The CDR3 is made up of 17 amino acids. V shed 0 bases and J 5 bases; nucleotides not matched to a gene: 13. CDR1 and CDR2 (germline): SGHRS, YFSETQ. The CDR3 DNA is TGCGCCAGCAGCTTGGGAAAGCGGCCCCTGGGGGGGGAGACCCAGTACTTC. Protein sequence: CASSLGKRPLGGETQYF.

The CDR3 protein is CASSPGTSGYTDTQYF. In DNA form, the CDR3 reads TGCGCCAGCAGCCCCGGGACTAGCGGGTACACAGATACGCAGTATTTT. The chain carries TRBV4-1 and TRBJ2-3, with 12 nucleotides matching TRBD2. The CDR3 is 16 amino acids. The germline V gene encodes CDR1 MGHRA and CDR2 YSYEKL. The trim removed 4 bases at V and 2 bases at J, leaving 4 bases unmatched.

The table lists this clone with a few counts. V and J are TRBV29-1 and TRBJ2-7; 13 positions agree with TRBD2. The germline gives CDR1 SQVTM, CDR2 ANQGSEA. The CDR3 is made up of 18 amino acids. V shed 1 base and J 3 bases; nucleotides not matched to a gene: 12. CDR3 coding DNA: TGCAGCGTTGAAGGAATACTGGGACTAGCGGGACCGAGCTACGAGCAGTACTTC. It is translated as CSVEGILGLAGPSYEQYF.

This clone was observed a single time. The chain employs TRBV5-1 and TRBJ1-1; D remains unclear. CDR3 length: 15 amino acids. The germline V gene encodes CDR1 SGHRS and CDR2 YFSETQ. V was clipped by 3 bases and J by 5 bases, with 17 bases between them. CDR3 nucleotide sequence: TGCGCCAGCAGCTCAAAACCATCCGGAAGGACTGAAGCTTTCTTT. This sequence encodes CASSSKPSGRTEAFF.

By sample fraction, this clone is medium-sized. The chain recombines TRBV5-6 with TRBJ2-2, with TRBD1 identical over 10 bases. With V trimmed by 4 bases and J by 6 bases, 3 bases remained unmatched. There are 14 residues in the CDR3. Germline assignment: CDR1 SGHDT and CDR2 YYEEEE. CDR3: CASSGDRGPGELFF. CDR3 in DNA: TGTGCCAGCAGCGGGGACAGGGGTCCCGGGGAGCTGTTTTTT.

This chain uses TRBV4-1 with TRBJ1-1, with D unclear. V was pared by 2 bases and J by 0 bases, with 10 bases between. Germline assignment: CDR1 MGHRA and CDR2 YSYEKL. This CDR3 is 15 amino acids long. In nucleotides, the CDR3 is TGCGCCAGCAGCCAACGGAGTGCGATGAACACTGAAGCTTTCTTT. It encodes CASSQRSAMNTEAFF.

The rearrangement uses TRBV6-5 and TRBJ2-1; D is possibly TRBD2 (6 bases). The germline V and J ends were trimmed by 11 bases and 6 bases, with 11 bases remaining between them. In germline, CDR1 is MNHEY, CDR2 SVGAGI. This CDR3 spans 11 amino acids. This chain's CDR3 is CAPEEGNEQFF. The CDR3 DNA is TGTGCCCCCGAGGAGGGCAATGAGCAGTTCTTC.

This clone was observed a handful of times. This chain joins TRBV10-2 and TRBJ2-7, with a weak D call TRBD1 (5 bases). The CDR3 consists of 13 residues. The V gene's germline CDR1 is WSHSY and CDR2 SAAADI. V shed 8 bases and J shed 1 base, with 12 bases lying between them. CDR3 nucleotide sequence: TGCGCCAGCGACAGTTCAAGATCCTACGAGCAGTACTTC. This translates into CASDSSRSYEQYF.

The sample holds one count of this clone. This rearrangement joins TRBV2 to TRBJ2-1; D ambiguous. This CDR3 is built from 11 residues. Deletions cut 6 bases from V and 6 bases from J, with 6 bases between. Germline CDR1 reads SNHLY; CDR2 reads FYNNEI. The chain's CDR3 is CASSLFNEQFF. CDR3 coding DNA: TGTGCCAGCAGCTTATTCAATGAGCAGTTCTTC.

In regard to this clone: One end of the junction does not line up with germline, which may come from a read error. The chain links TRBV6-5 to TRBJ2-7; 8 bases are a match to TRBD1. Germline CDR1 reads MNHEY; CDR2 reads SVGAGI. This CDR3 is built from 13 residues. CDR3 sequence: CASSDSGGHEQYF. CDR3 coding DNA: TGTGCCAGCAGTGACTCAGGGGGCCACGAGCAGTACTTC.